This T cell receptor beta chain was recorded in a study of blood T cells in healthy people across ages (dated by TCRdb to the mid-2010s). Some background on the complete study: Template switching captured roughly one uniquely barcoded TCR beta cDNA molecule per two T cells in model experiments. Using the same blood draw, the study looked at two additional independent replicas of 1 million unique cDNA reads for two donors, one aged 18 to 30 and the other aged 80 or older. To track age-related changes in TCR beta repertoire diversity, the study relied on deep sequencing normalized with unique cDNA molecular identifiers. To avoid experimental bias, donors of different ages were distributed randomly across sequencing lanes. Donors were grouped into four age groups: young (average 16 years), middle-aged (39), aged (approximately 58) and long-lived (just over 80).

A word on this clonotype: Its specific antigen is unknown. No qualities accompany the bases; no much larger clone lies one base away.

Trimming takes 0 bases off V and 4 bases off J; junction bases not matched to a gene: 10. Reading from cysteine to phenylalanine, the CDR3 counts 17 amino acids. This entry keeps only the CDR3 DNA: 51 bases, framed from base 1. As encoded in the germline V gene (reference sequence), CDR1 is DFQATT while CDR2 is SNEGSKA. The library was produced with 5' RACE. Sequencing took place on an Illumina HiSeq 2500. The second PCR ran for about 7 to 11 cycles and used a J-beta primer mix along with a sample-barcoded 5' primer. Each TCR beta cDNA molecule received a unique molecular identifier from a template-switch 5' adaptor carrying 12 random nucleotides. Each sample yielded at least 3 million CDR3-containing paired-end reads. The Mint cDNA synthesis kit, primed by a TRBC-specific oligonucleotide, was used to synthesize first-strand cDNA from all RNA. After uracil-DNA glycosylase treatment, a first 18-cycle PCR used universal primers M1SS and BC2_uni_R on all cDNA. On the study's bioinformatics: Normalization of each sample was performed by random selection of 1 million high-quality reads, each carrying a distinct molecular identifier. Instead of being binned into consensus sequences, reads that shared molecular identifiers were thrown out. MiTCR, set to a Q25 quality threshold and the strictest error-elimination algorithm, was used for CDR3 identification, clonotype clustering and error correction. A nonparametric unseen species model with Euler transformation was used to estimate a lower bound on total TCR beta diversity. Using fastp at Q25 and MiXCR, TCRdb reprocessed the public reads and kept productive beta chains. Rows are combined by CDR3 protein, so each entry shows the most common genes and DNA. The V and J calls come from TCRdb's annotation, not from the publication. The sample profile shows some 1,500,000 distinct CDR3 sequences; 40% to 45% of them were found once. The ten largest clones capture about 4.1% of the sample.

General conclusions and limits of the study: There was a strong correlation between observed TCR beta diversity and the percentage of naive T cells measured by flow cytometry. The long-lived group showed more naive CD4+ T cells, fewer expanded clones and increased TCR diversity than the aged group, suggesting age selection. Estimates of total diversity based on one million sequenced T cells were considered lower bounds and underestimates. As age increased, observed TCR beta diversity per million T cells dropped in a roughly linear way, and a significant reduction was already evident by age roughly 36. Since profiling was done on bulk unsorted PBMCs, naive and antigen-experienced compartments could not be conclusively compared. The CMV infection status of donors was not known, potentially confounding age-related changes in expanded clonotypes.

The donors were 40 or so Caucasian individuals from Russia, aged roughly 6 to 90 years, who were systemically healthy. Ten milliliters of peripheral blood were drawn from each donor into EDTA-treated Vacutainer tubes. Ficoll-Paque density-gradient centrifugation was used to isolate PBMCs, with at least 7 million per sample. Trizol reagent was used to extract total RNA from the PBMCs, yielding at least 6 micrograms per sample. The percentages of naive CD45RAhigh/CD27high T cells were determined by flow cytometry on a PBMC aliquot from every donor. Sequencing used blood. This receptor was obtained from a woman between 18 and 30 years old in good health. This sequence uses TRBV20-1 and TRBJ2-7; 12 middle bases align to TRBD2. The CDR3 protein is CSARDWRLAGELYEQYF. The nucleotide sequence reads TGCAGTGCTAGAGATTGGCGACTAGCGGGGGAGTTGTACGAGCAGTACTTC.